This TCR beta chain was obtained from a study of shared clonotypes between healthy human individuals. In its sample, this clone was seen a few times. Other DNA sequences in this sample translate to the same CDR3. The CDR3 runs 12 residues. V lost 4 bases and J 2 bases, leaving 6 bases between the germline ends. CDR1 is GTSNPN and CDR2 is SVGIG in the germline V gene (reference sequence). The protocol was immunoSEQ multiplex PCR, while the TCRdb copy is restricted to in-frame clones and leaves out a portion. This table has millions of clones, around 96% appearing once. Naive CD8 cells, CD45RO-negative and positively selected for CCR7, excluded terminally differentiated effector memory CD45RA+ cells.

The sample was naive CD8+ T cells sorted from blood. This receptor was taken from a man between 18 and 29 years old in good health. The chain is built from TRBV30 and TRBJ1-5; D uncertain. For the CDR3, the DNA is TGTGCCTGGAATCGGGGCAATCAGCCCCAGCATTTT. Its protein product is CAWNRGNQPQHF.